These T cell receptor beta chains were read from a single sample in a study of OX40 agonist ivuxolimab in advanced cancers. The protocol was immunoSEQ multiplex PCR, while the TCRdb copy is restricted to in-frame clones and leaves out a portion. Seen here are 51,000 or so clones, around 74% observed once, and the top ten hold approximately 2%. This specimen consisted of CD4+ or CD8+ T cells sorted from blood, obtained in a trial of the OX40 agonist ivuxolimab. The source of these receptors is an adult with an advanced solid tumor such as melanoma, head and neck, liver or kidney cancer. CDR3s include the opening cysteine and the closing phenylalanine or tryptophan. Each record gives: clone size, V gene, D gene, J gene, CDR3 DNA, CDR3 protein. The D gene is left open where the match is weak. Clone size is given for some rows only: seen once, a few or many times, or a class if the clone is expanded.

abundance: -
v_gene: TRBV5-4
d_gene: -
j_gene: TRBJ1-3
CDR3nt: TGTGCCAGCAGCTTGTCGCCGGCTGGAAACACCATATATTTT
CDR3aa: CASSLSPAGNTIYF

abundance: -
v_gene: TRBV5-1
d_gene: -
j_gene: TRBJ1-4
CDR3nt: TGCGCCAGCAGCTTGAGGGAAGGGGAAAAACTGTTTTTT
CDR3aa: CASSLREGEKLFF

abundance: -
v_gene: TRBV29-1
d_gene: TRBD1
j_gene: TRBJ1-2
CDR3nt: TGCAGCGCCTCGGACAGGGGGGGGATTGGCTACACCTTC
CDR3aa: CSASDRGGIGYTF

abundance: -
v_gene: TRBV2
d_gene: -
j_gene: TRBJ1-5
CDR3nt: TGTGCCAGCGCTGGGGGGGCCCGGCAGCCCCAGCATTTT
CDR3aa: CASAGGARQPQHF

abundance: -
v_gene: TRBV7-8
d_gene: -
j_gene: TRBJ1-1
CDR3nt: TGTGCCAGCAGCCCTCCCGGCGCGGGGAACACTGAAGCTTTCTTT
CDR3aa: CASSPPGAGNTEAFF

abundance: -
v_gene: TRBV4-3
d_gene: -
j_gene: TRBJ2-2
CDR3nt: TGCGCCAGCAGCCAAGATCCAACTGGGATCACCGGGGAGCTGTTTTTT
CDR3aa: CASSQDPTGITGELFF

abundance: -
v_gene: TRBV7-9
d_gene: -
j_gene: TRBJ1-2
CDR3nt: TGTGCCAGCAGCCCCTCGTTTGGCTACACCTTC
CDR3aa: CASSPSFGYTF

abundance: -
v_gene: TRBV7-6
d_gene: TRBD1
j_gene: TRBJ1-1
CDR3nt: TGTGCCAGCAGCTTTCCAGGGGGCTCAGAAGCTTTCTTT
CDR3aa: CASSFPGGSEAFF

abundance: once
v_gene: TRBV5-8
d_gene: TRBD2
j_gene: TRBJ2-5
CDR3nt: TGTGCCAGCAGCTTGGGTAGCGGGGGGTTTGAAGAGACCCAGTACTTC
CDR3aa: CASSLGSGGFEETQYF

abundance: once
v_gene: TRBV5-8
d_gene: TRBD2
j_gene: TRBJ2-3
CDR3nt: TGTGCCAGCAGCTTGTATCTAGCGGGGACAGATACGCAGTATTTT
CDR3aa: CASSLYLAGTDTQYF

abundance: -
v_gene: TRBV6-5
d_gene: TRBD1
j_gene: TRBJ1-2
CDR3nt: TGTGCCAGCAGTTACCGACAGGGAGGCCGATATGGCTACACCTTC
CDR3aa: CASSYRQGGRYGYTF

abundance: -
v_gene: TRBV5-8
d_gene: TRBD1
j_gene: TRBJ1-3
CDR3nt: TGTGCCAGCAGCGGCCTCCAGAACAGGGGCTTAACTTCTGGAAACACCATATATTTT
CDR3aa: CASSGLQNRGLTSGNTIYF

abundance: few
v_gene: TRBV7-8
d_gene: -
j_gene: TRBJ1-4
CDR3nt: TGTGCCAGCAGCCCAAACGGGCAGAATGAAAAACTGTTTTTT
CDR3aa: CASSPNGQNEKLFF

abundance: few
v_gene: TRBV27
d_gene: -
j_gene: TRBJ1-2
CDR3nt: TGTGCCAGCAGTTTAGGGGCCGCGGGTCTCTATGGCTACACCTTC
CDR3aa: CASSLGAAGLYGYTF

abundance: -
v_gene: TRBV7-9
d_gene: -
j_gene: TRBJ1-1
CDR3nt: TGTGCCAGCAGCCCTCGGAGGAACACTGAAGCTTTCTTT
CDR3aa: CASSPRRNTEAFF

abundance: -
v_gene: TRBV5-1
d_gene: TRBD1
j_gene: TRBJ1-2
CDR3nt: TGCGCCAGCAGCTTGGGGACAGGGGAGGAGGGCTACACCTTC
CDR3aa: CASSLGTGEEGYTF

abundance: -
v_gene: TRBV7-8
d_gene: -
j_gene: TRBJ1-5
CDR3nt: TGTGCCAGCAGCTGGGACGGTTACAATCAGCCCCAGCATTTT
CDR3aa: CASSWDGYNQPQHF

abundance: -
v_gene: TRBV9
d_gene: TRBD2
j_gene: TRBJ2-1
CDR3nt: TGTGCCAGCAGCCCTCGACTAGCGGGGGAAAATGAGCAGTTCTTC
CDR3aa: CASSPRLAGENEQFF

abundance: -
v_gene: TRBV28
d_gene: TRBD1
j_gene: TRBJ1-5
CDR3nt: TGTGCCAGCAGCTCCGGACAGGGCCATCAGCCCCAGCATTTT
CDR3aa: CASSSGQGHQPQHF

abundance: -
v_gene: TRBV7-3
d_gene: -
j_gene: TRBJ2-5
CDR3nt: TGTGCCAGCAGCTTAACCGGCCTCCAAGAGACCCAGTACTTC
CDR3aa: CASSLTGLQETQYF

abundance: -
v_gene: TRBV4-3
d_gene: -
j_gene: TRBJ2-2
CDR3nt: TGCGCCAGCAGCCAATGGCATTCCTCGAACACCGGGGAGCTGTTTTTT
CDR3aa: CASSQWHSSNTGELFF

abundance: -
v_gene: TRBV5-4
d_gene: TRBD1
j_gene: TRBJ2-7
CDR3nt: TGTGCCACCCGACCTCCGGGACAGGGGGTTCAGCAGTACTTC
CDR3aa: CATRPPGQGVQQYF

abundance: -
v_gene: TRBV5-5
d_gene: -
j_gene: TRBJ1-2
CDR3nt: TGTGCCAGCAGCTTTGGCTCCACAGGCGTCGGTTATGGCTACACCTTC
CDR3aa: CASSFGSTGVGYGYTF

abundance: once
v_gene: TRBV30
d_gene: -
j_gene: TRBJ1-2
CDR3nt: TGTGCCTGGGGAGGACTGGTTAACTATGGCTACACCTTC
CDR3aa: CAWGGLVNYGYTF

abundance: once
v_gene: TRBV9
d_gene: TRBD2
j_gene: TRBJ2-7
CDR3nt: TGTGCCAGCAGCGTAGTGGGGAGGGGCTCCTCCTACGAGCAGTACTTC
CDR3aa: CASSVVGRGSSYEQYF

abundance: few
v_gene: TRBV11-2
d_gene: -
j_gene: TRBJ1-4
CDR3nt: TGTGCCAGCAGCCCTTTGGCAGGAAGGGGAAAACTGTTTTTT
CDR3aa: CASSPLAGRGKLFF

abundance: -
v_gene: TRBV7-2
d_gene: TRBD2
j_gene: TRBJ2-3
CDR3nt: TGTGCCAGCACCCTAGATCCGGGACTAGGGAGAGATACGCAGTATTTT
CDR3aa: CASTLDPGLGRDTQYF

abundance: once
v_gene: TRBV10-3
d_gene: TRBD1
j_gene: TRBJ2-5
CDR3nt: TGTGCCATCAGTGCCACAGGGGTAGAGACCCAGTACTTC
CDR3aa: CAISATGVETQYF

abundance: -
v_gene: TRBV5-1
d_gene: TRBD2
j_gene: TRBJ2-5
CDR3nt: TGCGCCAGCAGCTTGGGGACTAGCGAGGAGACCCAGTACTTC
CDR3aa: CASSLGTSEETQYF

abundance: -
v_gene: TRBV7-2
d_gene: -
j_gene: TRBJ1-2
CDR3nt: TGTGCCAGCAGCTTAGTGTCAGGGTCTAACTATGGCTACACCTTC
CDR3aa: CASSLVSGSNYGYTF

abundance: -
v_gene: TRBV7-8
d_gene: TRBD1
j_gene: TRBJ1-3
CDR3nt: TGTGCCAGCAGCTTAGCGACAGGGATAGTCGGAAACACCATATATTTT
CDR3aa: CASSLATGIVGNTIYF

abundance: once
v_gene: TRBV5-1
d_gene: TRBD1
j_gene: TRBJ2-5
CDR3nt: TGCGCCAGCAGCTCGGACAGGGGGTCAATTGAGACCCAGTACTTC
CDR3aa: CASSSDRGSIETQYF

abundance: -
v_gene: TRBV7-6
d_gene: -
j_gene: TRBJ2-1
CDR3nt: TGTGCCAGCAGCCCCTCTTCGACGCGGTCCTACAATGAGCAGTTCTTC
CDR3aa: CASSPSSTRSYNEQFF

abundance: -
v_gene: TRBV30
d_gene: -
j_gene: TRBJ2-3
CDR3nt: TGTGCCTGGAGTGTCGATAGGGGAGATACGCAGTATTTT
CDR3aa: CAWSVDRGDTQYF

abundance: -
v_gene: TRBV29-1
d_gene: -
j_gene: TRBJ2-1
CDR3nt: TGCAGCGCTCAGGCGGGTCCTTTATGGGGGAATGAGCAGTTCTTC
CDR3aa: CSAQAGPLWGNEQFF

abundance: few
v_gene: TRBV9
d_gene: -
j_gene: TRBJ2-5
CDR3nt: TGTGCCAGCAGCGTAACTAGTAGGGAGACCCAGTACTTC
CDR3aa: CASSVTSRETQYF

abundance: medium-sized
v_gene: TRBV5-4
d_gene: -
j_gene: TRBJ2-7
CDR3nt: TGTGCCAGCAGCCCCCGTGGGCTTGCCTACGAGCAGTACTTC
CDR3aa: CASSPRGLAYEQYF

abundance: -
v_gene: TRBV6-4
d_gene: TRBD2
j_gene: TRBJ2-1
CDR3nt: TGTGCCAGCAGTGGCCTAGCGGGGGGCTACAATGAGCAGTTCTTC
CDR3aa: CASSGLAGGYNEQFF

abundance: -
v_gene: TRBV7-3
d_gene: -
j_gene: TRBJ2-6
CDR3nt: TGTGCCAGCAGCCCTTACCTAGTCCCCACTGGGGCCAACGTCCTGACTTTC
CDR3aa: CASSPYLVPTGANVLTF

abundance: -
v_gene: TRBV28
d_gene: TRBD2
j_gene: TRBJ2-1
CDR3nt: TGTGCCAGCAGTTTTGCTAGCGGGGGGAACAATGAGCAGTTCTTC
CDR3aa: CASSFASGGNNEQFF

abundance: -
v_gene: TRBV19
d_gene: TRBD2
j_gene: TRBJ2-3
CDR3nt: TGTGCCAGTAGTACCGATTATGGTAGCGGGAGCACAGATACGCAGTATTTT
CDR3aa: CASSTDYGSGSTDTQYF

abundance: -
v_gene: TRBV4-1
d_gene: TRBD1
j_gene: TRBJ2-2
CDR3nt: TGCGCCAGCAGCCAAGCTCCGGGACAGCAAAACACCGGGGAGCTGTTTTTT
CDR3aa: CASSQAPGQQNTGELFF

abundance: -
v_gene: TRBV7-2
d_gene: TRBD1
j_gene: TRBJ1-1
CDR3nt: TGTGCCAGCAGCCAGAGAGCAGGGGGCCCGAACACTGAAGCTTTCTTT
CDR3aa: CASSQRAGGPNTEAFF

abundance: -
v_gene: TRBV14
d_gene: -
j_gene: TRBJ1-6
CDR3nt: TGTGCCAGCAGCCAAGATACATTATGGTCACCCCTCCACTTT
CDR3aa: CASSQDTLWSPLHF

abundance: -
v_gene: TRBV7-3
d_gene: -
j_gene: TRBJ1-1
CDR3nt: TGTGCCAGCAGCTTAAGCGGGAACACTGAAGCTTTCTTT
CDR3aa: CASSLSGNTEAFF

abundance: -
v_gene: TRBV11-2
d_gene: -
j_gene: TRBJ2-7
CDR3nt: TGTGCCAGCAGCTCGCAGGGGTTCCCCTACGAGCAGTACTTC
CDR3aa: CASSSQGFPYEQYF

abundance: once
v_gene: TRBV18
d_gene: -
j_gene: TRBJ1-2
CDR3nt: TGTGCCAGCTCACCAGGTGGCAGGGACTATGGCTACACCTTC
CDR3aa: CASSPGGRDYGYTF

abundance: few
v_gene: TRBV6-5
d_gene: TRBD1
j_gene: TRBJ1-5
CDR3nt: TGTGCCAGCAGTTCTGACAGGGTAGGCAATCAGCCCCAGCATTTT
CDR3aa: CASSSDRVGNQPQHF

abundance: -
v_gene: TRBV2
d_gene: -
j_gene: TRBJ2-7
CDR3nt: TGTGCCAGCTTTGCCCGGCTGGGCTACGAGCAGTACTTC
CDR3aa: CASFARLGYEQYF

abundance: -
v_gene: TRBV5-6
d_gene: -
j_gene: TRBJ2-7
CDR3nt: TGTGCCAGCAGCCCCACCCCGACAGGACCGTACGAGCAGTACTTC
CDR3aa: CASSPTPTGPYEQYF

abundance: -
v_gene: TRBV9
d_gene: -
j_gene: TRBJ2-2
CDR3nt: TGTGCCAGCAGCTCTGGGGGAGCTTCTAACACCGGGGAGCTGTTTTTT
CDR3aa: CASSSGGASNTGELFF